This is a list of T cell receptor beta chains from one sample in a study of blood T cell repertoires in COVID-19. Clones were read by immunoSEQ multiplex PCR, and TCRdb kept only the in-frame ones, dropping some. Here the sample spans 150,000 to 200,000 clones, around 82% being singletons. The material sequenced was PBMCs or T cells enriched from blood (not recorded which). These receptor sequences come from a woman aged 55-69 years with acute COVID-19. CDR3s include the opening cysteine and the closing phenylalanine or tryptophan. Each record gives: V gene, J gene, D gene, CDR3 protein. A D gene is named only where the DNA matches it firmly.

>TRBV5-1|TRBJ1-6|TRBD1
CASSLAGTGSFSYNSPLHF
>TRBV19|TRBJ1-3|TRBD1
CASRDRSSGNTIYF
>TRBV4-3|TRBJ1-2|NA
CASSQGAGGYTF
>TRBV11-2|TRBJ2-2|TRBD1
CASSSYRGRLSHGELFF
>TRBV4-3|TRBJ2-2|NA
CASSHSTNTGELFF
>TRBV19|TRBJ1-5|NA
CASNNRQLNQPQHF
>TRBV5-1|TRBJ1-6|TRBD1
CASSPYRGQSSYNSPLHF
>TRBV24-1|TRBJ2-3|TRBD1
CATSDSGQGADTQYF
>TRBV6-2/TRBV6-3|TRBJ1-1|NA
CASSYTELNTEAFF
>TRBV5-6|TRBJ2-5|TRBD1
CASSALDRVRETQYF
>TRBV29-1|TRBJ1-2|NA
CSVPLGGDYGYTF
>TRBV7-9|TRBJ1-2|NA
CASSPYQQPSGYTF
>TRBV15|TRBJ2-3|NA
CATSRQGGGVTDTQYF
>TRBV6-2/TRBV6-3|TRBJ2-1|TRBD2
CASSTGTSWSSYNEQFF
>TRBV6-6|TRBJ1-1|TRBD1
CASTHGGQAFGPEAFF
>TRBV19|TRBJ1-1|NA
CASTARVALNTEAFF
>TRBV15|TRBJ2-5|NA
CATSRDSTEETQYF